The clone carrying this T cell receptor beta chain was counted at least ten times. V lost 6 bases and J lost 5; bases outside the gene matches: 7. CDR3 length equals 15 residues. These data come from a study of T cells in Graves' hyperthyroidism and ophthalmopathy. Regions amplified from RNA transcripts were the TCR beta CDR3 regions. When the TCR CDR3 underwent first-round RT-PCR, the HTBI primer set was used. TCRdb reprocessed the multiplex PCR reads with MiXCR, giving one entry per CDR3 protein. The table has around 690,000 distinct CDR3 sequences, around a sixth seen once. The sequenced sample was blood. The rearrangement uses TRBV12-3 or TRBV12-4 and TRBJ2-2, with 9 positions matching TRBD1. This receptor was obtained from a man over 45 with Graves' hyperthyroidism. CDR3 loop: CASSQTGGRTGELFF. CDR3 DNA sequence: TGTGCCAGCAGCCAAACAGGGGGCCGAACCGGGGAGCTGTTTTTT.